This is a list of T cell receptor beta chains from one sample in a study of cytomegalovirus exposure and HLA in healthy donors. Libraries were prepared by immunoSEQ multiplex PCR; TCRdb keeps only in-frame clonotypes and omits some of them. Of more than 200,000 clones in the sample, more than 60% were seen once. The sample was PBMCs. The origin of the receptors is a girl aged 2 to 10 in good health and CMV-seronegative. Both conserved end residues are part of each CDR3. D genes are given only for firm matches. The listing skips clone size in some rows; elsewhere it reads once, few, many or a size class.

cdr3_nt	cdr3_aa	d_call	v_call	j_call	clone_size
TGTGCCAGCAGTGAACAGGGGGTGACTCCCTACGAGCAGTACTTC	CASSEQGVTPYEQYF	TRBD1	TRBV2	TRBJ2-7	once
TGTGCCAGTAGTATGGGCAGGGGGCTGAACACTGAAGCTTTCTTT	CASSMGRGLNTEAFF	TRBD1	TRBV19	TRBJ1-1	-
TGTGCCAGCAGCCCGGTATTGTTCGGGGGGAGGGAGTACTTC	CASSPVLFGGREYF	TRBD2	TRBV6-5	TRBJ2-7	-
TGTGCCAGCAGTTACCCCCCCGAGAGTGAGCAGTTCTTC	CASSYPPESEQFF	-	TRBV6-5	TRBJ2-1	-
TGTGCCAGCAGTTCACAGACAACTAATGAAAAACTGTTTTTT	CASSSQTTNEKLFF	-	TRBV5-4	TRBJ1-4	few
TGTGCCAGCAGCTCAGAGCTATTCGACAGGGTATCCATCTATGGCTACACCTTC	CASSSELFDRVSIYGYTF	TRBD1	TRBV5-6	TRBJ1-2	once
TGCAGCGCCGAATCTATATCGACATCGTGGGAGCAGTTCTTC	CSAESISTSWEQFF	-	TRBV29-1	TRBJ2-1	once
TGTGCCAGCAGCGCTCCTTCTAGATGGGCCTACGAGCAGTACTTC	CASSAPSRWAYEQYF	-	TRBV6-1	TRBJ2-7	once
TGCGCCAGCAGCCAAGATCGAGGAACAGGGCATGGCACTAATGAAAAACTGTTTTTT	CASSQDRGTGHGTNEKLFF	-	TRBV4-1	TRBJ1-4	-
TGCAGCGTTGGAATCCTAACTGTGAACACTGAAGCTTTCTTT	CSVGILTVNTEAFF	-	TRBV29-1	TRBJ1-1	-
TGTGCCAGTTGGGGGCCCGGTTCCTACAATGAGCAGTTCTTC	CASWGPGSYNEQFF	-	TRBV6-5	TRBJ2-1	-
TGTGCCAGCAGCCCCTCTAACAGGGGAATCTACGAGCAGTACTTC	CASSPSNRGIYEQYF	TRBD1	TRBV5-8	TRBJ2-7	once
TGCGCCAGCTCTCTTTCGCCGGGACAGCAAAAACTGTTTTTT	CASSLSPGQQKLFF	TRBD1	TRBV5-1	TRBJ1-4	-
TGTGCCAGCAGCTTAGAGTACAGGAACACTGAAGCTTTCTTT	CASSLEYRNTEAFF	-	TRBV7-9	TRBJ1-1	once
TGTGCCAGCAGTCGGGACTACTACAATGAGCAGTTCTTC	CASSRDYYNEQFF	TRBD2	TRBV6-6	TRBJ2-1	-
TGCAGTGCAGCCCAAGTTCCCACCATATATTTT	CSAAQVPTIYF	-	TRBV20-1	TRBJ1-3	-
TGTGCCAGCAGCCACCATAGGGGGACCTTCTCTGGAAACACCATATATTTT	CASSHHRGTFSGNTIYF	-	TRBV11-2	TRBJ1-3	-
TGTGCCAGCAGCGGGGGCGGGGGCGGCACAGATACGCAGTATTTT	CASSGGGGGTDTQYF	-	TRBV5-4	TRBJ2-3	-
TGTGCCAGCAGACAGGGCCGGAACACTGAAGCTTTCTTT	CASRQGRNTEAFF	-	TRBV6-5	TRBJ1-1	-
TGTGCCAGCAGACAAAAGATGACAGGGAGTTACGAGCAGTACTTC	CASRQKMTGSYEQYF	TRBD1	TRBV2	TRBJ2-7	-
TGTGCCAGCAGTGAAGGTGCTAGCGGTAGGACAGATACGCAGTATTTT	CASSEGASGRTDTQYF	TRBD2	TRBV2	TRBJ2-3	-
TGTGCCAGCAGCCCGACAGGGGGTACTGGAAACACCATATATTTT	CASSPTGGTGNTIYF	TRBD1	TRBV7-9	TRBJ1-3	-
TGTGCCAGCAAAAGAGTGAGGGACACTGAAGCTTTCTTT	CASKRVRDTEAFF	-	TRBV5-4	TRBJ1-1	few
TGCGCCAGCAGCCAAGACAGAAACATGAACACTGAAGCTTTCTTT	CASSQDRNMNTEAFF	-	TRBV4-1	TRBJ1-1	-
TGTGCCAGCAGTGAATTGGCAGGGAAAACTGAAGCTTTCTTT	CASSELAGKTEAFF	-	TRBV25-1	TRBJ1-1	once
TGTGCCAGCAGTGCCCGGACAGGGCTATCTGGGGCCAACGTCCTGACTTTC	CASSARTGLSGANVLTF	TRBD1	TRBV6-1	TRBJ2-6	-
TGCAGTGCTGGTCGGGATACGCAGTATTTT	CSAGRDTQYF	-	TRBV20-1	TRBJ2-3	-
TGTGCCAGCAGACCCAGCGGGGAACTCACAGATACGCAGTATTTT	CASRPSGELTDTQYF	TRBD2	TRBV2	TRBJ2-3	-
TGTGCCAGCAGCGGACAGCCTAACACTGAAGCTTTCTTT	CASSGQPNTEAFF	-	TRBV6-6	TRBJ1-1	-
TGTGCCACCAGCAGAGTAGCGGGAGCCCACAATGAGCAGTTCTTC	CATSRVAGAHNEQFF	TRBD2	TRBV15	TRBJ2-1	-
TGTGCCAGCAGGTCTTTCTCAGGGGATAATTCACCCCTCCACTTT	CASRSFSGDNSPLHF	-	TRBV6-4	TRBJ1-6	-
TGTGCCAGCAGCTCGAAACGGGACCATCGGGACAGGGGTTACAATGAGCAGTTCTTC	CASSSKRDHRDRGYNEQFF	TRBD1	TRBV7-9	TRBJ2-1	-
TGTGCCAGCAGCCAAGAAACAGGGGAAGGCTACACCTTC	CASSQETGEGYTF	TRBD1	TRBV4-2	TRBJ1-2	-
TGCGCCAGCAGCAAAACAGGGGGCGACTCTGAAGCTTTCTTT	CASSKTGGDSEAFF	TRBD1	TRBV5-1	TRBJ1-1	-
TGCGCCAGCAGCTTGACAGGCCCCCGGAACACTGAAGCTTTCTTT	CASSLTGPRNTEAFF	-	TRBV5-1	TRBJ1-1	-
TGTGCCAGCAGCCAGAGTGGGGGGAGGTACAATGAGCAGTTCTTC	CASSQSGGRYNEQFF	-	TRBV7-7	TRBJ2-1	-
TGCGCCAGCAGCTCACAGGGAGATACGCAGTATTTT	CASSSQGDTQYF	-	TRBV5-1	TRBJ2-3	-
TGTGCCAGCAGCCAAGGACTAGCGGGGGCTCAAGAGACCCAGTACTTC	CASSQGLAGAQETQYF	TRBD2	TRBV7-2	TRBJ2-5	-
TGTGCCAGCAGTGAAGCATCCCCCTACAGGGTGGCTGGAAACACCATATATTTT	CASSEASPYRVAGNTIYF	-	TRBV6-1	TRBJ1-3	-
TGTGCCAGCAGCTTAGAGGGGGTTATGAACACTGAAGCTTTCTTT	CASSLEGVMNTEAFF	-	TRBV7-9	TRBJ1-1	-
TGCGCCAGCAGACTGGGGGGAGCGGCTAAGCTGTTTTTT	CASRLGGAAKLFF	-	TRBV4-1	TRBJ2-2	few
TGTGCCAGCAGTGAGCAGGGCCTTGGAAAACTGTTTTTT	CASSEQGLGKLFF	-	TRBV2	TRBJ1-4	-
TGCGCCAGCAGCCAAGGATCGGGGTCAGTCTACGAGCAGTACTTC	CASSQGSGSVYEQYF	-	TRBV4-1	TRBJ2-7	-
TGTGCCATCAGTGAGTCTGTCTTGGGACAGGAAGCCTTCTTT	CAISESVLGQEAFF	TRBD1	TRBV10-3	TRBJ1-1	once
TGCGCCAGCGGGACAGGGAGCTACGAGCAGTACTTC	CASGTGSYEQYF	TRBD1	TRBV10-1	TRBJ2-7	-
TGTGCCAGCAGTGAATATGACAGGGGTGGCTACACCTTC	CASSEYDRGGYTF	TRBD1	TRBV25-1	TRBJ1-2	few
TGTGCCAGCAGCCGGGACAGGAGCTTTTTGGAAGGCTACACCTTC	CASSRDRSFLEGYTF	TRBD1	TRBV2	TRBJ1-2	-
TGTGCCAGCAGCTTGGGCAGGGGGGACTTCACAGATACGCAGTATTTT	CASSLGRGDFTDTQYF	-	TRBV7-2	TRBJ2-3	-
TGCAGCTCTAGCGGGGTGAACACTGAAGCTTTCTTT	CSSSGVNTEAFF	-	TRBV29-1	TRBJ1-1	-
TGTGCCAGCATCGCTCTATACAGGGAATTTGAAGCTTTCTTT	CASIALYREFEAFF	-	TRBV6-1	TRBJ1-1	-
TGTGCCAGCAGCTTTAGGCCCGACAGCTCCTACAATGAGCAGTTCTTC	CASSFRPDSSYNEQFF	-	TRBV7-9	TRBJ2-1	-
TGTGCCAGCAGTGATGAGCGGGGAATGCAAGAGACCCAGTACTTC	CASSDERGMQETQYF	TRBD2	TRBV6-1	TRBJ2-5	once
TGTGCCAGCAGCTTTCAGGAGGCGTATAATTCACCCCTCCACTTT	CASSFQEAYNSPLHF	-	TRBV5-4	TRBJ1-6	-
TGTGCCAGCAGCTTGGTAGGGGAAGGGACAGATACGCAGTATTTT	CASSLVGEGTDTQYF	-	TRBV5-6	TRBJ2-3	few
TGTGCCAGCAGTGAAGCGGGAGGGTACAATGAGCAGTTCTTC	CASSEAGGYNEQFF	TRBD2	TRBV6-1	TRBJ2-1	few